What follows are 22 T cell receptor beta chains derived from one specimen sequenced in a study of shared clonotypes between healthy human individuals. Naive CD8 cells lacked CD45RO, underwent positive selection for CCR7 and left out terminally differentiated effector memory CD45RA+ cells. Profiling relied on immunoSEQ multiplex PCR, and the TCRdb table lists in-frame clones only, not all of them. The data contain about 2,200,000 clones, about 93% of them singletons. The sample was naive CD8+ T cells from PBMCs. The receptors were gathered from a man between 18 and 29 years old in good health. Some clones in this sample may be carry-over from other donors' samples.

Points on this clone: This specimen includes other DNA sequences encoding the same CDR3. The chain is built from TRBV4-3 and TRBJ2-4; D is undetermined. From germline, CDR1 is LGHNA and CDR2 YSLEER. The CDR3 loop spans 15 amino acids. The ends were cut back, 1 base at V and 1 base at J, with 8 bases in the middle. The CDR3 loop is CASSQGSGAKNIQYF. CDR3 in DNA: TGCGCCAGCAGCCAAGGATCTGGTGCCAAAAACATTCAGTACTTC.

The count of this clone is one. V is TRBV4-3 and J is TRBJ2-3; 9 bases fit TRBD2. V was clipped by 4 bases and J by 2 bases; unmatched bases: 22. Germline assignment: CDR1 LGHNA and CDR2 YSLEER. The CDR3 has 21 amino acids. DNA for the CDR3: TGCGCCAGCAGCCGATCAATGGGCGGGGGGGGCCGAGAACCGAACACAGATACGCAGTATTTT. It translates to CASSRSMGGGGREPNTDTQYF.

This clone was detected a few times. This chain uses TRBV6-1 with TRBJ1-4; a weak D match, TRBD1 (6 bases). Germline V gene data show CDR1 as MNHNS and CDR2 as SASEGT. The V end lost 10 bases, the J end lost 10 bases, and 22 bases lay between the germline ends. This CDR3 is 14 amino acids long. CDR3 bases: TGTGCCACCAGCCAGGGGACCAGGAAGGGAAAACTGTTTTTT. Its translation: CATSQGTRKGKLFF.

The rearrangement uses TRBV5-8 and TRBJ2-5; no reliable D call. Between the trimmed V and J ends, which lost 1 base and 3 bases, there was a span of 16 bases. The CDR3 is 16 amino acids. Germline V gene lookup returns CDR1 SGHTS and CDR2 YDEGEE. CDR3 nucleotide sequence: TGTGCCAGCAGCTTGCGGCTCAGGTACGGTGAAGAGACCCAGTACTTC. Protein product: CASSLRLRYGEETQYF.

This clone was recorded only once. The chain recombines TRBV9 with TRBJ2-7; 13 bases fit TRBD2. V lost 5 bases to trimming and J lost 2 bases; unmatched junction nucleotides: 7. CDR1 SGDLS and CDR2 YYNGEE come from the germline V gene. There are 16 residues in the CDR3. CDR3 nucleotide sequence: TGTGCCAGCAGTGATGGACTAGCGGGAGACCCCTACGAGCAGTACTTC. Amino acid sequence: CASSDGLAGDPYEQYF.

The chain links TRBV2 to TRBJ2-3; no clear D gene. Deletions cut 6 bases from V and 2 bases from J, with 15 bases between. Per germline, CDR1 SNHLY and CDR2 FYNNEI. There are 15 residues in the CDR3. CDR3 amino acids: CASRRRILVTDTQYF. As DNA, the CDR3 is TGTGCCAGCAGGAGACGAATCCTAGTCACAGATACGCAGTATTTT.

The chain recombines TRBV4-1 with TRBJ2-7; no clear D gene. The germline CDR1 and CDR2 sequences are MGHRA and YSYEKL. V lost 1 base and J 2 bases, leaving 9 bases between the germline ends. The CDR3 is 14 amino acids. CDR3 protein: CASSQVVATYEQYF. In nucleotides, the CDR3 is TGCGCCAGCAGCCAAGTAGTAGCAACCTACGAGCAGTACTTC.

This clone was counted once. V usage is TRBV30 and J usage is TRBJ2-1; 7 nucleotides align to TRBD1. Unmatched junction bases numbered 8, after V lost 4 bases and J lost 2 bases. The CDR3 runs to 15 residues. CDR1 GTSNPN and CDR2 SVGIG come from the germline V gene (reference sequence). The CDR3 region is CAWKRRQGPYNEQFF. In nucleotides, the CDR3 is TGTGCCTGGAAGAGGAGACAGGGTCCCTACAATGAGCAGTTCTTC.

On this clone itself: At the DNA level, this CDR3 is encoded by other sequences in the same sample as well. The chain combines TRBV28 with TRBJ2-7; possible D gene TRBD1, 5 bases. The CDR3 is made up of 12 amino acids. Germline CDR1 is MDHEN and CDR2 is SYDVKM. Trimming shortened V by 5 bases and J by 7 bases, and 12 bases separated the two germline ends. DNA for the CDR3: TGTGCCAGCAGTCCTGCTAGGGGTGAGCAGTACTTC. Translating gives CASSPARGEQYF.

This rearrangement joins TRBV19 to TRBJ2-3, with D unresolved. Germline V CDR1 and CDR2: LNHDA, SQIVND (reference sequence). With 2 bases removed from V and 4 bases from J, the gap between germline ends came to 13 bases. CDR3 length: 15 amino acids. The CDR3 loop is CASSISRGGPDTQYF. DNA for the CDR3: TGTGCCAGTAGTATATCTCGAGGCGGTCCAGATACGCAGTATTTT.

V and J are TRBV5-1 and TRBJ2-1; no firm D call. Per germline, CDR1 SGHRS and CDR2 YFSETQ. This CDR3 is built from 13 residues. V lost 6 bases, J lost 0 bases, and 7 bases lay in between. The CDR3 loop is CASTAVSYNEQFF. The CDR3 nucleotides are TGCGCCAGCACGGCGGTCTCCTACAATGAGCAGTTCTTC. Supplemented by reference TRBV5-1 and TRBJ2-1, the full variable domain reads KAGVTQTPRYLIKTRGQQVTLSCSPISGHRSVSWYQQTPGQGLQFLFEYFSETQRNKGNFPGRFSGRQFSNSRSEMNVSTLELGDSALYLCASTAVSYNEQFFGPGTRLTVL.

V gene TRBV13 combines with J gene TRBJ1-2; tentative D call: TRBD1 (5 bases). CDR1 is PRHDT and CDR2 is FYEKMQ in the germline V gene (reference sequence). The CDR3 sequence is 14 residues long. V was shortened by 7 bases and J by 7 bases, with 19 bases between the two germline ends. The CDR3 spells CASTSRGRVIGYTF. The CDR3 DNA sequence: TGTGCCAGCACTAGCCGGGGGAGGGTGATTGGCTACACCTTC.

The chain carries TRBV6-1 and TRBJ1-3; D may be TRBD1 (5 bases). The V end was cut by 2 bases, the J end by 8 bases, with 31 bases between. The CDR3 has 20 residues. CDR1 and CDR2 from the germline V gene are MNHNS and SASEGT. This CDR3 is CASSEIRVPIRTGPGDTIYF. CDR3 nucleotide sequence: TGTGCCAGCAGTGAAATCAGAGTACCCATTAGGACGGGGCCGGGGGACACCATATATTTT.

The rearrangement uses TRBV19 and TRBJ1-4; no clear D gene. The CDR3 runs to 15 residues. Trimming removed 5 bases from V and 1 base from J, with 11 bases in between. Germline V gene sequence: CDR1 LNHDA, CDR2 SQIVND (reference sequence). CDR3 in DNA: TGTGCCAGTAGTCCCTGGACGGTAACTAATGAAAAACTGTTTTTT. Residues: CASSPWTVTNEKLFF. Variable domain in full (rest from reference TRBV19 and TRBJ1-4): DGGITQSPKYLFRKEGQNVTLSCEQNLNHDAMYWYRQDPGQGLRLIYYSQIVNDFQKGDIAEGYSVSREKKESFPLTVTSAQKNPTAFYLCASSPWTVTNEKLFFGSGTQLSVL.

The V gene is TRBV7-9, the J gene TRBJ2-7; 8 nucleotides line up with TRBD2. The CDR3 covers 14 residues. Unmatched junction bases numbered 5, after V lost 5 bases and J lost 2 bases. Germline V gene sequence: CDR1 SEHNR, CDR2 FQNEAQ (reference sequence). Written as DNA, the CDR3 is TGTGCCAGCAGCCCGTCCGGGAGGGCCTACGAGCAGTACTTC. This gives the protein CASSPSGRAYEQYF.

The chain combines TRBV27 with TRBJ1-5; D gene ambiguous. V shed 4 bases and J shed 4 bases, with 11 bases lying between them. The CDR3 contains 14 residues. Germline-derived CDR1 and CDR2 are MNHEY and SMNVEV (reference sequence). CDR3 sequence (DNA): TGTGCCAGCAGTTCCTCAAGATTAAATCAGCCCCAGCATTTT. This codes for CASSSSRLNQPQHF.

J is TRBJ2-5 and V is TRBV7-9, with 7 nucleotides matching TRBD1. This CDR3 region has 14 residues. Germline assignment: CDR1 SEHNR and CDR2 FQNEAQ (reference sequence). J was trimmed by 3 bases and V by 3 bases; bases with no gene match: 4. The CDR3 nucleotides read TGTGCCAGCAGCTTCGGGACAGTAGAAGAGACCCAGTACTTC. Encoded protein: CASSFGTVEETQYF.

The rearrangement links TRBV29-1 to TRBJ2-1, with D perhaps TRBD1 or TRBD2 (6 bases each). The V gene's germline CDR1 is SQVTM and CDR2 ANQGSEA. V was clipped by 6 bases and J by 0 bases, with 18 bases between them. This CDR3 spans 16 amino acids. CDR3 in amino acids: CSVLRRGSSSYNEQFF. The CDR3 region has the DNA TGCAGCGTATTACGGAGGGGGTCAAGCTCCTACAATGAGCAGTTCTTC.

The chain is built from TRBV28 and TRBJ2-1, with 7 bases identical to TRBD1. The J segment lost 9 bases and the V segment lost 4 bases, leaving 15 bases of the junction unmatched. This CDR3 comprises 16 residues. The germline CDR1 and CDR2 sequences are MDHEN and SYDVKM. DNA for the CDR3: TGTGCCAGCAGTTCCCGGACAGGTCCCATGGATGCTGAGCAGTTCTTC. Protein product: CASSSRTGPMDAEQFF. Full variable domain (missing parts from reference TRBV28 and TRBJ2-1): DVKVTQSSRYLVKRTGEKVFLECVQDMDHENMFWYRQDPGLGLRLIYFSYDVKMKEKGDIPEGYSVSREKKERFSLILESASTNQTSMYLCASSSRTGPMDAEQFFGPGTRLTVL.

V is TRBV7-2 and J is TRBJ1-2; D uncertain. Germline V lookup: CDR1 SGHTA, CDR2 FQGNSA. Deletions cut 5 bases from V and 4 bases from J, with 20 bases between. CDR3 length: 16 amino acids. CDR3 protein: CASSTEQKTASYGYTF. As DNA, the CDR3 is TGTGCCAGCAGCACTGAACAGAAGACCGCGAGCTATGGCTACACCTTC.

In nucleotides, the CDR3 is TGTGCCAGCAGGATCTCCCGGACAGCCTCCTACGAGCAGTACTTC. Translated: CASRISRTASYEQYF. The chain couples TRBV2 to TRBJ2-7; possibly TRBD1 for D (6 bases). In germline, CDR1 is SNHLY, CDR2 FYNNEI. The CDR3 is 15 amino acids. V was pared by 6 bases and J by 0 bases, with 15 bases between. Variable domain in full (rest from reference TRBV2 and TRBJ2-7): EPEVTQTPSHQVTQMGQEVILRCVPISNHLYFYWYRQILGQKVEFLVSFYNNEISEKSEIFDDQFSVERPDGSNFTLKIRSTKLEDSAMYFCASRISRTASYEQYFGPGTRLTVT.

This clone has just one count. The V call is TRBV4-1, the J call TRBJ2-7; TRBD1 aligns across 8 bases. With 1 base clipped from V and 6 bases from J, the junction kept 5 bases outside the gene matches. The V gene's germline CDR1 is MGHRA and CDR2 YSYEKL. CDR3 length equals 14 residues. Here the CDR3 DNA reads TGCGCCAGCAGCCAAGTTCGAGACAGGGGCGAGCAGTACTTC. As protein: CASSQVRDRGEQYF.